This T cell receptor (beta chain) was recorded in a study of shared clonotypes between healthy human individuals. Findings and caveats of the study: An expected dependence of interdonor clonotype sharing on sequencing depth was noted. The naive CD4 repertoires of several donors were compared, and roughly 5% of clonotypes were shared.

In regard to this clone: Its antigen remains unknown.

Trimming pared 5 bases from V and 7 bases from J, leaving 12 bases between. The germline CDR1 and CDR2 sequences are SEHNR and FQNEAQ (reference sequence). This CDR3 comprises 13 residues. Genomic DNA of every subset was divided equally among multiple immunoSEQ plates. TCRdb's table, derived via immunoSEQ multiplex PCR, lists solely in-frame clones and lacks some. The sample has under 2,500,000 clones; approximately 94% are singletons. The chain has TRBV7-9 and TRBJ1-5, with a possible D match to TRBD1 (5 bases). Sequenced material: naive CD4+ T cells sorted from blood. Stated subset: CD45RA+ positively selected. The source of this sequence is a man younger than 35 in good health. The CDR3 DNA is TGTGCCAGCAGCGGGACCGGGAGGCAGCCCCAGCATTTT. It codes for CASSGTGRQPQHF.